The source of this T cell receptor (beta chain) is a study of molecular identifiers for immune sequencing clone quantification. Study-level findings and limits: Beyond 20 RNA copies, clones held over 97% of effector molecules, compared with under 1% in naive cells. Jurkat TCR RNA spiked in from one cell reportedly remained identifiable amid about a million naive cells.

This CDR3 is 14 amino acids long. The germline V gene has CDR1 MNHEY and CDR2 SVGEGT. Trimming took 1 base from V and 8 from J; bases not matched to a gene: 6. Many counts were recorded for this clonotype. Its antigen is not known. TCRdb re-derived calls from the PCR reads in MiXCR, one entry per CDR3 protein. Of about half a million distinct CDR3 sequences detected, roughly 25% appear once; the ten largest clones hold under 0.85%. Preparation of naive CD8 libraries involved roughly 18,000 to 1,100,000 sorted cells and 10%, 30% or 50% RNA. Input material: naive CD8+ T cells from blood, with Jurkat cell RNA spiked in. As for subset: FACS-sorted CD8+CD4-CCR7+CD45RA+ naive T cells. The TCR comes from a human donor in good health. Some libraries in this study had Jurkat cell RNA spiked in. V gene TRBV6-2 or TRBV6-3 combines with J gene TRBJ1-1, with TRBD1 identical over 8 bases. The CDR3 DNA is TGTGCCAGCAGTTACTGGGCAGGGGGCGCCGAAGCTTTCTTT. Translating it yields CASSYWAGGAEAFF.